Listed here are 28 T cell receptor beta chains from one sample, sequenced in a study of shared clonotypes between healthy human individuals. Naive-designated CD8 cells lacked CD45RO, were positively enriched for CCR7, and omitted terminally differentiated effector memory CD45RA+ cells. Libraries were prepared by immunoSEQ multiplex PCR; TCRdb keeps only in-frame clonotypes and omits some of them. The sample holds about 800,000 clones, roughly 96% seen once. Sequenced sample: naive CD8+ T cells sorted from blood. Every receptor here comes from a man aged 25-40 years in good health.

The J gene is TRBJ1-1, the V gene TRBV15; D perhaps matches TRBD1 (5 bases). Trimming shortened V by 1 base and J by 8 bases, and 11 bases separated the two germline ends. The CDR3 runs 13 residues. From germline, CDR1 is LNHNV and CDR2 YYDKDF (reference sequence). CDR3 nucleotide sequence: TGTGCCACCAGCAGAGGGAGGGGCGAAGAAGCTTTCTTT. Protein: CATSRGRGEEAFF.

The chain has TRBV7-8 and TRBJ2-7; D possibly corresponds to TRBD2 (7 bases). V lost 5 bases and J lost 0, with 17 bases in between. The CDR3 is 16 residues long. Germline V CDR1 and CDR2: SGHVS, FQNEAQ. The CDR3 loop reads CASSPEGGAPSYEQYF. For the CDR3, the DNA is TGTGCCAGCAGCCCGGAGGGGGGGGCGCCCTCCTACGAGCAGTACTTC.

V gene TRBV9 combines with J gene TRBJ2-1; 7 bases align to TRBD1. Germline CDR1 SGDLS, CDR2 YYNGEE. This CDR3 is 17 amino acids long. Losses at the gene ends were 3 bases for V and 3 bases for J; bases not matched to a gene: 12. In DNA form, the CDR3 reads TGTGCCAGCAGCGCTCCTTCCGGGACAGCGATCTACAATGAGCAGTTCTTC. Protein sequence: CASSAPSGTAIYNEQFF.

The count of this clone is one. The rearrangement links TRBV7-9 to TRBJ2-5; the match to TRBD1 covers 7 bases. Trimming took 5 bases from V and 2 from J; bases not matched to a gene: 5. This CDR3 has 14 amino acids. Germline V gene lookup returns CDR1 SEHNR and CDR2 FQNEAQ (reference sequence). CDR3 coding DNA: TGTGCCAGCAGCATACTCAGGGGGCAAGAGACCCAGTACTTC. Translated: CASSILRGQETQYF.

The J gene is TRBJ2-1, the V gene TRBV5-1; TRBD2 matches 12 bases. This CDR3 is 17 amino acids long. Germline loops: CDR1 SGHRS, CDR2 YFSETQ. With V trimmed by 0 bases and J by 6 bases, 7 bases remained unmatched. The CDR3 here is CASSLAPSGRASNEQFF. The CDR3 DNA is TGCGCCAGCAGCTTGGCCCCTAGCGGGAGGGCAAGCAATGAGCAGTTCTTC.

V and J are TRBV19 and TRBJ2-2, with TRBD1 matching 8 bases. Germline V CDR1 and CDR2: LNHDA, SQIVND (reference sequence). The trim removed 5 bases at V and 8 bases at J, leaving 4 bases unmatched. The CDR3 consists of 13 residues. This chain's CDR3 is CASSWTGTGELFF. The DNA of the CDR3 is TGTGCCAGTAGTTGGACAGGGACTGGGGAGCTGTTTTTT.

This clone has only one observation. The V and J genes are TRBV5-6 and TRBJ2-1; D unresolved. V was clipped by 1 base and J by 7 bases, with 9 bases between them. The CDR3 consists of 13 residues. In germline, CDR1 is SGHDT, CDR2 YYEEEE. Here the CDR3 reads CASSLWIANEQFF. The CDR3 DNA follows: TGTGCCAGCAGCTTGTGGATTGCGAATGAGCAGTTCTTC.

Worth noting for this clone: This CDR3 is also generated by other DNA sequences in the sample. The chain couples TRBV18 to TRBJ2-2; 8 nucleotides agree with TRBD2. This CDR3 contains 15 residues. CDR1 and CDR2 (germline): KGHSH, LQKENI. The V and J ends lost 2 bases and 4 bases, in that order; junction bases with no gene match: 3. This CDR3 is CASSPRAGGTGELFF. CDR3 in DNA: TGTGCCAGCTCACCAAGGGCGGGAGGCACCGGGGAGCTGTTTTTT.

The chain combines TRBV18 with TRBJ2-7; D may be TRBD1 (5 bases). The CDR3 extends over 16 amino acids. With 5 bases removed from V and 3 bases from J, the gap between germline ends came to 20 bases. Germline CDR1 and CDR2: KGHSH and LQKENI. DNA for the CDR3: TGTGCCAGCTCATCTGACGACAGACTTTCTTACTACGAGCAGTACTTC. It codes for CASSSDDRLSYYEQYF.

The rearrangement links TRBV7-9 to TRBJ2-1; D gene uncertain. CDR3 length: 13 amino acids. Germline loops: CDR1 SEHNR, CDR2 FQNEAQ (reference sequence). Trimming took off 0 bases at V and 8 bases at J, with 8 bases between the two ends. CDR3 protein: CASSLALVDEQFF. DNA of the CDR3: TGTGCCAGCAGCTTAGCGCTGGTCGATGAGCAGTTCTTC.

This clone was counted a single time. This chain uses TRBV7-2 with TRBJ2-7; D assignment may be TRBD1 or TRBD2 (5 bases each). The CDR3 covers 15 residues. V was pared by 1 base and J by 9 bases, with 19 bases between. Germline V lookup: CDR1 SGHTA, CDR2 FQGNSA. CDR3 sequence (DNA): TGTGCCAGCAGCTTAGGTGTTGACTACCAGGGCGGGCAGTACTTC. It codes for CASSLGVDYQGGQYF.

The rearrangement links TRBV5-6 to TRBJ2-1, with 8 bases matching TRBD2. Germline CDR1 reads SGHDT; CDR2 reads YYEEEE. With V trimmed by 4 bases and J by 6 bases, 12 bases remained unmatched. This CDR3 spans 16 amino acids. As DNA, the CDR3 is TGTGCCAGCAGCCTCCCGACTAGCGCCTCGAGCAATGAGCAGTTCTTC. Amino acids: CASSLPTSASSNEQFF.

This sequence joins TRBV27 and TRBJ2-1; D is unresolved. Germline V gene lookup returns CDR1 MNHEY and CDR2 SMNVEV (reference sequence). Trimming left V 3 bases short and J 2 bases short, with 8 bases between. The CDR3 spans 14 residues. The CDR3 sequence is CASSLYLAYNEQFF. In nucleotides, the CDR3 is TGTGCCAGCAGTTTGTACCTTGCCTACAATGAGCAGTTCTTC.

This chain connects TRBV7-8 to TRBJ2-7; D may be TRBD1 or TRBD2 (7 bases each). The CDR3 consists of 15 residues. Between the trimmed V and J ends, which lost 5 bases and 3 bases, there was a span of 17 bases. Germline V gives CDR1 SGHVS, CDR2 FQNEAQ. CDR3 in amino acids: CASSKRDSTYYEQYF. For the CDR3, the DNA is TGTGCCAGCAGCAAGCGGGACAGCACTTACTACGAGCAGTACTTC. The variable domain in full, completed from reference TRBV7-8 and TRBJ2-7, reads GAGVSQSPRYKVAKRGQDVALRCDPISGHVSLFWYQQALGQGPEFLTYFQNEAQLDKSGLPSDRFFAERPEGSVSTLKIQRTQQEDSAVYLCASSKRDSTYYEQYFGPGTRLTVT.

The chain couples TRBV28 to TRBJ1-5; D unclear. Germline values: CDR1 MDHEN, CDR2 SYDVKM. Trimming removed 7 bases at V and 1 base at J, with 8 bases between. The CDR3 is made up of 13 amino acids. The CDR3 DNA follows: TGTGCCAGCATTTCCCTGAGCAATCAGCCCCAGCATTTT. This translates into CASISLSNQPQHF.

The chain employs TRBV9 and TRBJ2-7; TRBD1 matches at 7 bases. With V trimmed by 4 bases and J by 0 bases, 10 bases remained unmatched. The CDR3 is 16 residues long. Germline V CDR1 and CDR2: SGDLS, YYNGEE. CDR3 DNA sequence: TGTGCCAGCAGCCCCTCCTCGACAGGGAGCTCCTACGAGCAGTACTTC. Its protein product is CASSPSSTGSSYEQYF.

The gene calls are TRBV27 and TRBJ1-4; TRBD1 might be the D (5 bases). Germline CDR1 MNHEY, CDR2 SMNVEV (reference sequence). Trimming took off 4 bases at V and 8 bases at J, with 11 bases between the two ends. The CDR3 loop spans 13 amino acids. The CDR3 spells CASSWGGDEKLFF. The CDR3 coding sequence is TGTGCCAGCAGTTGGGGGGGGGACGAAAAACTGTTTTTT.

The V call is TRBV27, the J call TRBJ2-7; TRBD2 is a possible D gene (6 bases). V dropped 4 bases and J dropped 0 bases, with 13 bases sitting between them. The CDR3 is 15 residues long. The germline V gene encodes CDR1 MNHEY and CDR2 SMNVEV (reference sequence). CDR3 amino acids: CASSSAGRPSYEQYF. The DNA of the CDR3 is TGTGCCAGCAGTTCGGCGGGACGGCCCTCCTACGAGCAGTACTTC.

This clone was picked up one time. The gene calls are TRBV9 and TRBJ2-5, with D hard to call. The V gene's germline CDR1 is SGDLS and CDR2 YYNGEE. V dropped 0 bases and J dropped 5 bases, with 14 bases sitting between them. The length of the CDR3 is 15 residues. The CDR3 loop reads CASSVESRALETQYF. In DNA form, the CDR3 reads TGTGCCAGCAGCGTAGAGAGTCGAGCATTGGAGACCCAGTACTTC.

This chain uses TRBV7-2 with TRBJ1-2, with D tentatively TRBD1 (5 bases). Trimming took off 0 bases at V and 8 bases at J, with 16 bases between the two ends. This CDR3 has 15 amino acids. The germline V gene has CDR1 SGHTA and CDR2 FQGNSA. The CDR3 loop reads CASSLALGEVGGYTF. CDR3 nucleotide sequence: TGTGCCAGCAGCTTAGCGCTAGGGGAGGTGGGGGGCTACACCTTC.

The V and J genes are TRBV7-2 and TRBJ2-3, with TRBD1 matching 10 bases. Per the germline V gene, CDR1 is SGHTA and CDR2 is FQGNSA. The CDR3 covers 15 residues. V gave up 5 bases and J gave up 3 bases; unmatched junction bases: 5. CDR3 residues: CASSLQDRGTDTQYF. The DNA for the CDR3 is TGTGCCAGCAGCCTCCAGGACAGGGGGACAGATACGCAGTATTTT.

This clone occurred once. This chain links TRBV6-5 with TRBJ1-5, with D unresolved. The length of the CDR3 is 13 residues. V was clipped by 6 bases and J by 6 bases, with 12 bases between them. The germline V gene encodes CDR1 MNHEY and CDR2 SVGAGI. The CDR3 bases are TGTGCCAGCAGCCAAACAGTAAGTCAGCCCCAGCATTTT. This translates into CASSQTVSQPQHF.

This chain uses TRBV7-2 with TRBJ1-2; 7 nucleotides line up with TRBD1. Germline lookup yields CDR1 SGHTA and CDR2 FQGNSA. J was trimmed by 1 base and V by 0 bases; bases with no gene match: 11. CDR3 length: 18 amino acids. The CDR3 nucleotides are TGTGCCAGCAGCTTAGCTACGGGGTGGGACAGAATTAACTATGGCTACACCTTC. It encodes CASSLATGWDRINYGYTF.

This clone was counted once. The V call is TRBV7-9, the J call TRBJ2-1; 10 bases align to TRBD2. Germline CDR1 and CDR2: SEHNR and FQNEAQ (reference sequence). The trim removed 5 bases at V and 8 bases at J, leaving 12 bases unmatched. The CDR3 length is 16 residues. The CDR3 region has the DNA TGTGCCAGCAGCCTACCGGGGCTAGCGGGAGTAGATGAGCAGTTCTTC. It is translated as CASSLPGLAGVDEQFF.

The gene calls are TRBV5-1 and TRBJ1-3; possible D gene TRBD1, 5 bases. Germline lookup yields CDR1 SGHRS and CDR2 YFSETQ. V lost 4 bases and J lost 1, with 9 bases in between. The CDR3 contains 14 residues. The CDR3 nucleotides are TGCGCCAGCAGCCCACAGGAATCTGGAAACACCATATATTTT. Translation gives CASSPQESGNTIYF. The entire variable domain, with the rest obtained from reference TRBV5-1 and TRBJ1-3, is as follows: KAGVTQTPRYLIKTRGQQVTLSCSPISGHRSVSWYQQTPGQGLQFLFEYFSETQRNKGNFPGRFSGRQFSNSRSEMNVSTLELGDSALYLCASSPQESGNTIYFGEGSWLTVV.

This chain uses TRBV7-9 with TRBJ2-7, with D possibly matching TRBD1 (6 bases). There are 13 residues in the CDR3. V gave up 9 bases and J gave up 5 bases, with 17 bases separating them. Germline CDR1 is SEHNR and CDR2 is FQNEAQ (reference sequence). This CDR3 is CASSGTLNNEQYF. CDR3 coding DNA: TGTGCCAGTTCCGGGACACTTAATAACGAGCAGTACTTC.

This sequence joins TRBV10-1 and TRBJ1-5; D may be TRBD1 (5 bases). Germline V gene data show CDR1 as WNHNN and CDR2 as SYGVQD (reference sequence). The CDR3 is 13 residues long. V lost 11 bases and J lost 5, with 16 bases in between. The CDR3 nucleotides read TGCGCCGGAGTCGGGGCGAGCGATCAGCCCCAGCATTTT. Translating gives CAGVGASDQPQHF.

This chain uses TRBV5-1 with TRBJ2-7; TRBD1 aligns across 9 bases. Germline V gene sequence: CDR1 SGHRS, CDR2 YFSETQ. The CDR3 spans 15 residues. Germline trimming cut 0 bases from V and 3 bases from J; bases unmatched to any gene: 4. The DNA of the CDR3 is TGCGCCAGCAGCTTGGCCGGGACAGGGAACTACGAGCAGTACTTC. This codes for CASSLAGTGNYEQYF.